A single sample is the source of the 29 T cell receptor beta chains below, sequenced in a study of CD8+ T cells in alopecia areata. Treatment specified: oral pan-JAK inhibitor, 5-10 mg twice daily. cDNA prepared by RNA extraction and subsequent reverse transcription served as the template for sequencing. The assay was immunoSEQ multiplex PCR, and TCRdb's table has in-frame clones only and misses some. The table records 150,000 to 200,000 clones, around 58% of them present only once. The sequences come from CD4+ T cells sorted from blood, collected at week 56, from a patient treated with tofacitinib. The receptors stem from a human donor with alopecia areata.

This rearrangement joins TRBV30 to TRBJ2-2; a weak D match, TRBD2 (6 bases). V was pared by 0 bases and J by 6 bases, with 8 bases between. This CDR3 comprises 13 residues. Germline assignment: CDR1 GTSNPN and CDR2 SVGIG (reference sequence). In DNA form, the CDR3 reads TGTGCCTGGAGTGTACTAGCCCCCGGGGAGCTGTTTTTT. Amino acid sequence: CAWSVLAPGELFF.

The chain is built from TRBV30 and TRBJ1-1; no firm D call. Germline-derived CDR1 and CDR2 are GTSNPN and SVGIG (reference sequence). CDR3 length: 13 amino acids. Trimming took off 0 bases at V and 3 bases at J, with 8 bases between the two ends. CDR3 in DNA: TGTGCCTGGAGTGTACCGGCAGACACTGAAGCTTTCTTT. Translation: CAWSVPADTEAFF.

This clone was observed a handful of times. A junction end diverges from the germline sequence, so it may reflect a read error. The chain couples TRBV7-2 to TRBJ1-3; weak D call: TRBD1 (6 bases). This CDR3 contains 14 residues. The V gene's germline CDR1 is SGHTA and CDR2 FQGNSA. The DNA for the CDR3 is TGTGCCAGCAGCCCGGGAGGGGGTAGAAATACCATATATTTT. Translating gives CASSPGGGRNTIYF.

This chain joins TRBV18 and TRBJ2-7, with a weak D call TRBD1 (6 bases). V shed 6 bases and J shed 1 base, with 10 bases lying between them. The CDR3 runs 13 residues. Germline CDR1 is KGHSH and CDR2 is LQKENI. The CDR3 DNA is TGTGCCAGCTCCAAACAGGGTTCCTACGAGCAGTACTTC. Translated, it gives CASSKQGSYEQYF.

CDR3 DNA sequence: TGCAGCGTTGAAGAGGCAGGGACAGATACGCAGTATTTT. As protein: CSVEEAGTDTQYF. V is TRBV29-1 and J is TRBJ2-3; a possible D gene is TRBD1 (5 bases). Germline assignment: CDR1 SQVTM and CDR2 ANQGSEA. V was cut by 0 bases and J by 3 bases, with 7 bases left in between. CDR3 length: 13 residues.

This clone was counted only a few times. The rearrangement uses TRBV29-1 and TRBJ1-5, with TRBD1 as a possible D gene (6 bases). Per germline, CDR1 SQVTM and CDR2 ANQGSEA. This CDR3 has 15 residues. V lost 8 bases, J lost 0 bases, and 17 bases lay in between. DNA of the CDR3: TGCAGCCTGGGGGGGGCGGACTATAGCAATCAGCCCCAGCATTTT. Translated, it gives CSLGGADYSNQPQHF.

The rearrangement joins TRBV11-2 to TRBJ2-7; no clear D. Germline V gene sequence: CDR1 SGHAT, CDR2 FQNNGV. Trimming cost V 6 bases and J 3 bases, with 12 bases left between them. CDR3 length: 13 amino acids. This chain's CDR3 is CASSDWGNYEQYF. The CDR3 DNA is TGTGCCAGCAGTGACTGGGGTAACTACGAGCAGTACTTC.

CDR3 DNA sequence: TGTGCCAGCAGTGAAGCTCTGGTTGCCACCTTC. Translating it yields CASSEALVATF. The chain employs TRBV6-1 and TRBJ1-2; no clear D gene. The CDR3 loop spans 11 amino acids. Germline CDR1 is MNHNS and CDR2 is SASEGT. V lost 0 bases and J lost 13, with 9 bases in between.

In this sample, this clone turned up a few times. This sequence joins TRBV29-1 and TRBJ2-5, with TRBD1 matching 9 bases. Trimming at V came to 6 bases and at J to 5 bases, leaving 10 bases not matched to a gene. CDR3 length equals 14 residues. Germline-derived CDR1 and CDR2 are SQVTM and ANQGSEA. CDR3 region: CSVGGTGSSETQYF. For the CDR3, the DNA is TGCAGCGTCGGCGGGACAGGGTCGTCGGAGACCCAGTACTTC. Full variable domain (missing parts from reference TRBV29-1 and TRBJ2-5): SAVISQKPSRDICQRGTSLTIQCQVDSQVTMMFWYRQQPGQSLTLIATANQGSEATYESGFVIDKFPISRPNLTFSTLTVSNMSPEDSSIYLCSVGGTGSSETQYFGPGTRLLVL.

This sequence joins TRBV29-1 and TRBJ1-1; perhaps TRBD1 as D (5 bases). V was pared by 1 base and J by 5 bases, with 11 bases between. This CDR3 region has 13 residues. Per germline, CDR1 SQVTM and CDR2 ANQGSEA. Written as DNA, the CDR3 is TGCAGCGTTGAAGCAGGGTATGGTACTGAAGCTTTCTTT. This gives the protein CSVEAGYGTEAFF.

The rearrangement links TRBV28 to TRBJ2-5; D is unclear. The last part of the DNA fits TRBJ2-7 better; the J call may be wrong. Looked up from germline, CDR1 is MDHEN and CDR2 is SYDVKM. This CDR3 has 16 amino acids. The CDR3 sequence: CASSALGSRRPYEQYF. CDR3 sequence (DNA): TGTGCCAGCAGTGCCCTGGGGTCAAGACGCCCCTACGAGCAGTACTTC.

This clone was picked up a small number of times. The V gene is TRBV6-5, the J gene TRBJ1-2; D ambiguous. Per the germline V gene, CDR1 is MNHEY and CDR2 is SVGAGI. V dropped 3 bases and J dropped 4 bases, with 9 bases sitting between them. The CDR3 is made up of 13 amino acids. CDR3 in DNA: TGTGCCAGCAGTTATAGTTTGGGCTATGGCTACACCTTC. Protein sequence: CASSYSLGYGYTF.

The gene calls are TRBV18 and TRBJ1-1, with D possibly TRBD1 on 5 matching bases. Per germline, CDR1 KGHSH and CDR2 LQKENI. V lost 5 bases and J lost 0, with 7 bases in between. The CDR3 has 13 amino acids. The CDR3 spells CASSAGLNTEAFF. CDR3 nucleotides: TGTGCCAGCTCAGCAGGGTTGAACACTGAAGCTTTCTTT. The whole variable domain, remainder taken from reference TRBV18 and TRBJ1-1, is NAGVMQNPRHLVRRRGQEARLRCSPMKGHSHVYWYRQLPEEGLKFMVYLQKENIIDESGMPKERFSAEFPKEGPSILRIQQVVRGDSAAYFCASSAGLNTEAFFGQGTRLTVV.

Only a few counts were recorded for this clone. The rearrangement uses TRBV30 and TRBJ1-1; weak D call: TRBD1 (5 bases). The length of the CDR3 is 14 residues. CDR1 GTSNPN and CDR2 SVGIG come from the germline V gene (reference sequence). V lost 5 bases and J lost 5, with 18 bases in between. This CDR3 reads CAWGGTRAQTEAFF. The CDR3 nucleotides read TGTGCCTGGGGGGGTACGAGGGCACAGACTGAAGCTTTCTTT.

The V gene is TRBV4-2, the J gene TRBJ2-5; no firm D call. This CDR3 spans 14 amino acids. Germline lookup yields CDR1 LGHNA and CDR2 YNFKEQ. The V and J ends lost 4 bases and 2 bases respectively, with 11 bases between them. The CDR3 loop is CASSPTTAQETQYF. The CDR3 DNA is TGTGCCAGCAGCCCGACAACGGCTCAAGAGACCCAGTACTTC.

V is TRBV29-1 and J is TRBJ2-7, with a weak D call TRBD1 (6 bases). V dropped 8 bases and J dropped 0 bases, with 11 bases sitting between them. The CDR3 runs to 12 residues. CDR1 SQVTM and CDR2 ANQGSEA come from the germline V gene. The DNA for the CDR3 is TGCAGCACACGGACAGACTCCTACGAGCAGTACTTC. This codes for CSTRTDSYEQYF.

With regard to this clone: Relative to the germline gene, one junction end is altered; a read error may explain this. This sequence joins TRBV2 and TRBJ2-7, with a tentative D call TRBD1 (6 bases). CDR1 and CDR2 (germline): SNHLY, FYNNEI. The CDR3 has 12 amino acids. CDR3: CASSEVRGRQYF. The CDR3 region has the DNA TGTGCCAGCAGCGAAGTGAGGGGGAGGCAGTACTTC.

V is TRBV9 and J is TRBJ1-2; D not certain. V gave up 2 bases and J gave up 6 bases, with 11 bases separating them. Germline values: CDR1 SGDLS, CDR2 YYNGEE. This CDR3 has 13 amino acids. CDR3 region: CASSVIREDGYTF. DNA of the CDR3: TGTGCCAGCAGCGTCATTCGGGAGGATGGCTACACCTTC. The whole variable domain, filled in from reference TRBV9 and TRBJ1-2, reads DSGVTQTPKHLITATGQRVTLRCSPRSGDLSVYWYQQSLDQGLQFLIQYYNGEERAKGNILERFSAQQFPDLHSELNLSSLELGDSALYFCASSVIREDGYTFGSGTRLTVV.

This chain joins TRBV7-2 and TRBJ2-7; a possible D gene is TRBD1 (6 bases). Germline CDR1 is SGHTA and CDR2 is FQGNSA. V was shortened by 1 base and J by 2 bases, with 12 bases between the two germline ends. There are 15 residues in the CDR3. CDR3 region: CASSLEDRHPYEQYF. The CDR3 nucleotides are TGTGCCAGCAGCTTAGAAGACAGGCACCCCTACGAGCAGTACTTC.

The chain joins TRBV18 to TRBJ1-1; the match to TRBD1 covers 8 bases. Germline lookup yields CDR1 KGHSH and CDR2 LQKENI. This CDR3 contains 14 residues. V trimming: 6 bases; J trimming: 10 bases; junction bases outside the gene matches: 13. The CDR3 spells CASSPLTGVMGAFF. The CDR3 DNA is TGTGCCAGCTCGCCCCTGACAGGGGTGATGGGAGCTTTCTTT.

J is TRBJ2-2 and V is TRBV10-3; 11 positions match TRBD1. Germline V CDR1 and CDR2: ENHRY, SYGVKD. V lost 6 bases, J lost 2 bases, and 2 bases stayed unmatched. This CDR3 has 15 amino acids. The CDR3 spells CAIRGTGGNTGELFF. The CDR3 nucleotides are TGTGCCATCAGGGGGACAGGGGGAAACACCGGGGAGCTGTTTTTT.

V gene TRBV11-2 combines with J gene TRBJ2-3, with 9 bases lining up with TRBD2. The CDR3 runs to 15 residues. V gave up 7 bases and J gave up 2 bases; unmatched junction bases: 7. Germline lookup yields CDR1 SGHAT and CDR2 FQNNGV. CDR3 nucleotides: TGTGCCAGCACCACTCTAGCGGGGACCACAGATACGCAGTATTTT. Its translation: CASTTLAGTTDTQYF.

This chain connects TRBV30 to TRBJ1-6, with 8 bases identical to TRBD1. Unmatched junction bases numbered 4, after V lost 4 bases and J lost 8 bases. CDR1 is GTSNPN, CDR2 SVGIG, per germline (reference sequence). This CDR3 has 13 amino acids. The CDR3 region is CAWTRQGHSPLHF. CDR3 sequence (DNA): TGTGCCTGGACGCGACAGGGGCATTCACCCCTCCACTTT. The full variable domain, its missing parts supplied by reference TRBV30 and TRBJ1-6, is SQTIHQWPATLVQPVGSPLSLECTVEGTSNPNLYWYRQAAGRGLQLLFYSVGIGQISSEVPQNLSASRPQDRQFILSSKKLLLSDSGFYLCAWTRQGHSPLHFGNGTRLTVT.

This chain links TRBV11-2 with TRBJ1-2; TRBD1 matches at 7 bases. From germline, CDR1 is SGHAT and CDR2 FQNNGV. The V gene end was trimmed by 3 bases and the J gene end by 6 bases; junction bases not matched to a gene: 7. The CDR3 extends over 14 amino acids. CDR3 coding DNA: TGTGCCAGCAGCTTCCCGGACAGGAGGAATGGCTACACCTTC. Protein product: CASSFPDRRNGYTF.

V usage is TRBV27 and J usage is TRBJ1-2; TRBD1 matches at 7 bases. CDR1 is MNHEY, CDR2 SMNVEV, per germline (reference sequence). This CDR3 region has 14 residues. V lost 7 bases and J lost 4; bases outside the gene matches: 9. The CDR3 DNA reads TGTGCCAGCAAGGCCCAGGGGACAGCCTATGGCTACACCTTC. Translation gives CASKAQGTAYGYTF.

This clone has just one count. The chain has TRBV5-6 and TRBJ2-7, with 7 nucleotides matching TRBD1. The CDR3 totals 14 residues. Looked up from germline, CDR1 is SGHDT and CDR2 is YYEEEE. V lost 0 bases to trimming and J lost 3 bases; unmatched junction nucleotides: 3. The CDR3 DNA is TGTGCCAGCAGCTTGGTGGGACAGAGCTACGAGCAGTACTTC. Encoded protein: CASSLVGQSYEQYF.

This clone was found a few times. J is TRBJ2-3 and V is TRBV19; D not certain. This CDR3 is built from 14 residues. Deletions cut 3 bases from V and 2 bases from J, with 9 bases between. Looked up from germline, CDR1 is LNHDA and CDR2 is SQIVND (reference sequence). CDR3 amino acids: CASSISRHTDTQYF. The CDR3 DNA sequence: TGTGCCAGTAGTATTTCTCGGCACACAGATACGCAGTATTTT.

This chain connects TRBV9 to TRBJ1-1, with D unresolved. The CDR3 covers 13 residues. Germline CDR1 and CDR2: SGDLS and YYNGEE. The germline V and J ends were trimmed by 0 bases and 3 bases, with 6 bases remaining between them. As DNA, the CDR3 is TGTGCCAGCAGCGTAGTGACGGACACTGAAGCTTTCTTT. It is translated as CASSVVTDTEAFF.

A single count supports this clone. The V call is TRBV5-1, the J call TRBJ2-7; TRBD1 matches 8 bases. V dropped 0 bases and J dropped 4; count of bases not matched to a gene: 6. CDR3 size: 15 residues. Germline V CDR1 and CDR2: SGHRS, YFSETQ. The CDR3 is CASSLDNRGTYEQYF. The CDR3 nucleotides read TGCGCCAGCAGCTTGGATAACAGGGGGACGTACGAGCAGTACTTC.